The 10 T cell receptor beta chains given below trace back to one sample, sequenced in a study of blood T cell repertoires in COVID-19 (dated by TCRdb to the early 2020s). Library preparation used the immunoSEQ multiplex PCR assay. This immuneACCESS table, as held by TCRdb, lists in-frame sequences with V and J called but not all clones. Of the missing ones, under half trace to an unresolved V gene in checked studies; the others have no known cause. The sample includes roughly 440,000 clones, with around 88% observed a single time. In total, the top ten clones hold around 13% of the sample. Material: peripheral blood. These receptors originate from a woman between 50 and 59 years old with COVID-19, enrolled during active disease.

The V and J genes are TRBV18 and TRBJ2-2; D perhaps matches TRBD2 (6 bases). Per germline, CDR1 KGHSH and CDR2 LQKENI. The germline V and J ends were trimmed by 3 bases and 1 base, with 12 bases remaining between them. This CDR3 has 16 residues. CDR3 bases: TGTGCCAGCTCACCCCGACTAGGTCAGAACACCGGGGAGCTGTTTTTT. Translation: CASSPRLGQNTGELFF.

V gene TRBV29-1 combines with J gene TRBJ1-2; 7 positions agree with TRBD1. With V trimmed by 2 bases and J by 5 bases, 5 bases remained unmatched. There are 13 residues in the CDR3. The V gene's germline CDR1 is SQVTM and CDR2 ANQGSEA. In nucleotides, the CDR3 is TGCAGCGTTGAATCTGGGACAGATTATGGCTACACCTTC. This encodes CSVESGTDYGYTF.

The chain links TRBV3-1 (or the pseudogene TRBV3-2) to TRBJ1-1, with a weak D call TRBD1 (5 bases). The CDR3 is 15 amino acids. Germline CDR1 and CDR2: LGHDT and YNNKEL (reference sequence). V was cut by 2 bases and J by 3 bases, with 13 bases left in between. CDR3 in DNA: TGTGCCAGCAGCCAACCCCCCGGGGGGGACACTGAAGCTTTCTTT. The encoded protein is CASSQPPGGDTEAFF.

The genes are TRBV5-1 and TRBJ1-3, with D uncertain. Germline V gives CDR1 SGHRS, CDR2 YFSETQ. The ends were cut back, 4 bases at V and 1 base at J, with 15 bases in the middle. The CDR3 runs to 16 residues. The CDR3: CASSRLGSTSGNTIYF. CDR3 in DNA: TGCGCCAGCAGCCGTCTTGGGTCGACATCTGGAAACACCATATATTTT.

The genes are TRBV11-2 and TRBJ2-1; 8 bases agree with TRBD1. CDR3 size: 14 residues. Germline values: CDR1 SGHAT, CDR2 FQNNGV. Losses at the gene ends were 3 bases for V and 8 bases for J; bases not matched to a gene: 6. In nucleotides, the CDR3 is TGTGCCAGCAGCTTTACCAGGGGGCAGGATGAGCAGTTCTTC. Amino acids: CASSFTRGQDEQFF.

The CDR3 sequence: CASSQSQVSYEQYF. The DNA for the CDR3 is TGTGCCAGCAGCCAATCCCAGGTCTCCTACGAGCAGTACTTC. The V call is TRBV3-1 (or the pseudogene TRBV3-2), the J call TRBJ2-7; D gene uncertain. CDR1 is LGHDT, CDR2 YNNKEL, per germline (reference sequence). V dropped 2 bases and J dropped 0 bases, with 8 bases sitting between them. This CDR3 region has 14 residues.

V gene TRBV30 combines with J gene TRBJ2-3; a weak D match, TRBD1 (5 bases). V lost 6 bases to trimming and J lost 2 bases, with 12 bases between them. The CDR3 runs to 13 residues. Germline V lookup: CDR1 GTSNPN, CDR2 SVGIG (reference sequence). CDR3 protein: CACDSTYTDTQYF. CDR3 sequence (DNA): TGTGCCTGTGACAGTACTTACACAGATACGCAGTATTTT.

The chain uses TRBV18 and TRBJ2-2, with a possible D match to TRBD1 (5 bases). The CDR3 spans 16 residues. Germline CDR1 KGHSH, CDR2 LQKENI. V was shortened by 5 bases and J by 4 bases, with 17 bases between the two germline ends. For the CDR3, the DNA is TGTGCCAGCTCAGGAACAGGTGGTCAAGGCACCGGGGAGCTGTTTTTT. This sequence encodes CASSGTGGQGTGELFF.

The chain is built from TRBV7-8 and TRBJ2-7; D not certain. The germline CDR1 and CDR2 sequences are SGHVS and FQNEAQ. The CDR3 spans 14 residues. Trimming took 0 bases from V and 6 from J, leaving 12 bases between them. CDR3 sequence (DNA): TGTGCCAGCAGCTTAGCGGGCCGGCTCTCCGAGCAGTACTTC. Translated: CASSLAGRLSEQYF.

In this sample, this clone turned up a few times. The chain employs TRBV6-2 or TRBV6-3 and TRBJ2-3; TRBD2 matches at 7 bases. Germline lookup yields CDR1 MNHEY and CDR2 SVGEGT. Trimming took 5 bases from V and 2 from J; bases not matched to a gene: 7. CDR3 length equals 15 residues. The CDR3 here is CASSLLRGDTDTQYF. DNA of the CDR3: TGTGCCAGCAGTCTACTTCGGGGGGACACAGATACGCAGTATTTT.